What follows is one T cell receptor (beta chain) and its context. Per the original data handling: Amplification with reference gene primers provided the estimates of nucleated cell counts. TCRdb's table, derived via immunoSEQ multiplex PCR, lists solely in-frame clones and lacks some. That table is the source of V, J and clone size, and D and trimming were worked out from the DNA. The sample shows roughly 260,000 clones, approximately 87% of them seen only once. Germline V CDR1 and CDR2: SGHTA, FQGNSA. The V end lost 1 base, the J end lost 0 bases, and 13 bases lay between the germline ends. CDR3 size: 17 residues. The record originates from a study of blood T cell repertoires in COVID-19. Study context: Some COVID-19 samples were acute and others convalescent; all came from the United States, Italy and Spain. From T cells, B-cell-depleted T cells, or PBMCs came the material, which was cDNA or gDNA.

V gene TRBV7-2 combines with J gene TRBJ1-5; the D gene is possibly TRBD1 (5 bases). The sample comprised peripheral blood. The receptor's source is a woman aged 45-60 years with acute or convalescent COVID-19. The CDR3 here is CASSLVGGGYSNQPQHF. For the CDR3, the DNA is TGTGCCAGCAGCTTAGTGGGGGGAGGTTATAGCAATCAGCCCCAGCATTTT.